This T cell receptor beta chain emerged from a study of regulatory and conventional T cells in RAG deficiency. Blood CD4+ CD25-high CD127-low regulatory T cells supplied the genomic DNA template. Measured with immunoSEQ multiplex PCR; TCRdb has only the in-frame clones, and not every one. The top ten hold approximately 0.8% of the sample, which has tens of thousands of clones, 75% to 95% seen once. The sample also formed part of further work on regulatory T cells. From that study: Primers: 52 TRBV forward and 13 TRBJ reverse.

The TCR sequence derives from a human donor in good health. Material for sequencing was Tregs sorted from blood.

The CDR3: CASSTIAGGLTDTQYF. For the CDR3, the DNA is TGTGCCAGCAGCACAATAGCGGGGGGCCTCACAGATACGCAGTATTTT. The chain couples TRBV9 to TRBJ2-3; TRBD2 matches at 10 bases. The V segment lost 4 bases and the J segment 2 bases; nucleotides outside the gene matches: 7. The CDR3 spans 16 residues. Germline V lookup: CDR1 SGDLS, CDR2 YYNGEE.